The T cell receptor beta chain described here comes from a study of regulatory T cells in long-lasting Graves disease. Findings and caveats of the study: TRBV28, TRBJ1-2 and TRBJ2-5 emerged as the favored segments in persistent disease.

CDR1 is MGHDK and CDR2 is SYGVNS in the germline V gene. The CDR3 consists of 12 residues. J was trimmed by 9 bases and V by 6 bases; bases with no gene match: 2. Building of the TCR beta libraries involved iRepertoire HTBI primers and Arm-PCR of CDR3 regions. Study processing details: Identified segments across samples numbered roughly 62 TRBV and about 15 TRBJ. A single record per CDR3 protein comes from TCRdb applying MiXCR to the multiplex PCR reads. What appears here as the V and J calls and clone size reflects TCRdb's work, not the paper's. Among roughly 500,000 distinct CDR3 sequences listed, less than 15% were seen once. As concerns this clonotype: Its antigen is as yet unknown.

Noted time point: newly diagnosed GD, antithyroid drugs for less than 3 months. The TCR library was made from RNA that had been extracted from PBMCs in TRIzol. These data also featured in a second study, about T cells in Graves' hyperthyroidism and ophthalmopathy. That source reports: A patient was excluded if there was uncontrolled infection, other autoimmune disease, pregnancy or lactation. Most thyroid clonotypes expanded above 0.001 were also detected in blood.

The J gene is TRBJ2-1, the V gene TRBV25-1; 10 nucleotides agree with TRBD1. Here the sequenced sample was peripheral blood mononuclear cells (PBMCs), taken at new diagnosis, from a patient treated with antithyroid drugs. The source of this sequence is a young man with Graves disease. In DNA form, the CDR3 reads TGTGCCAGCAGGACAGGGGGCGGTGAGCAGTTCTTC. Translation gives CASRTGGGEQFF.